Sequencing of this T cell receptor (beta chain) was carried out in a study of blood T cell repertoires in COVID-19. Study-level information: PBMCs, B-cell-depleted T cells, or T cells were the source of the cDNA or gDNA that made up the material.

Trimming stripped 1 base from V and 3 bases from J, with 13 bases between. CDR1 and CDR2 from the germline V gene are SGHTA and FQGTGA. This CDR3 is built from 15 residues. As handled by the study authors: Reference gene primer amplification gave estimated nucleated cell counts. Using immunoSEQ multiplex PCR, the repertoire was profiled, and TCRdb retains in-frame clones only, with some absent. D and trimming come from the DNA, and the V and J calls and clone size come from that table. The sample shows about 22,000 clones, over 80% of them seen only once. This chain connects TRBV7-3 to TRBJ2-7, with a possible D match to TRBD1 (6 bases). This receptor was identified in an older man with active or convalescent COVID-19. Sequencing used peripheral blood. The CDR3: CASSLMAGAHYEQYF. CDR3 nucleotides: TGTGCCAGCAGCTTAATGGCAGGGGCCCACTACGAGCAGTACTTC.